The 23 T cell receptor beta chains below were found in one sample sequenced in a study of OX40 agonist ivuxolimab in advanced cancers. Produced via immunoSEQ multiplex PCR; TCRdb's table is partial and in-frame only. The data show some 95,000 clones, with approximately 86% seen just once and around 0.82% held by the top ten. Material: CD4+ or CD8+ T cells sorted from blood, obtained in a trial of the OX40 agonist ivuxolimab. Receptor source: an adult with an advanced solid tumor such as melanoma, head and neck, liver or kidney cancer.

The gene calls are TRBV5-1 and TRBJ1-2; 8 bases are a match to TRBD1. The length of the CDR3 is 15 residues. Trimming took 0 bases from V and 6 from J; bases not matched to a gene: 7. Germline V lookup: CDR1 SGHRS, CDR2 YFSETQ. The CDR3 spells CASSLEARGQNGYTF. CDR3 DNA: TGCGCCAGCAGCTTGGAGGCCAGGGGGCAAAATGGCTACACCTTC.

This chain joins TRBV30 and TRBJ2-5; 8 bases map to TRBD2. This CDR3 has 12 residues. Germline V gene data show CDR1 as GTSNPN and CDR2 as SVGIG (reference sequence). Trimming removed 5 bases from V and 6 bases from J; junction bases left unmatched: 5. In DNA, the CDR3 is TGTGCCTGGGGGGGACTAGAAAAGACCCAGTACTTC. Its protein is CAWGGLEKTQYF.

The CDR3 nucleotides are TGTGCCAGCAGTGAGATTAGCGAGACCCAGTACTTC. Its protein product is CASSEISETQYF. The chain joins TRBV2 to TRBJ2-5, with D unclear. With 3 bases removed from V and 5 bases from J, the gap between germline ends came to 7 bases. Germline CDR1 reads SNHLY; CDR2 reads FYNNEI. The CDR3 runs to 12 residues.

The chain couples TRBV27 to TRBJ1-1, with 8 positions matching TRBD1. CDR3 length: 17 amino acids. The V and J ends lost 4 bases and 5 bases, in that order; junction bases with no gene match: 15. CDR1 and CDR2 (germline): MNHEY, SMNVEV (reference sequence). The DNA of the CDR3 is TGTGCCAGCAGTTACCACATACTACAGGGGGTTAGTACTGAAGCTTTCTTT. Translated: CASSYHILQGVSTEAFF.

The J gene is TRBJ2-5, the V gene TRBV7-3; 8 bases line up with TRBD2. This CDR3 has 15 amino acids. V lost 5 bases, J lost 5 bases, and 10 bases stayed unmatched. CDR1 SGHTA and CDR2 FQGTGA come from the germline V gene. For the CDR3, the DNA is TGTGCCAGCAGCGAAACGGGACTAGAATCCGAGACCCAGTACTTC. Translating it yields CASSETGLESETQYF.

CDR3 DNA sequence: TGCGCCAGCAGCCAAGATCCGTGGAGGGGGAACACTGAAGCTTTCTTT. It translates to CASSQDPWRGNTEAFF. The rearrangement links TRBV4-3 to TRBJ1-1; a possible D gene is TRBD1 (5 bases). The CDR3 spans 16 residues. Germline V lookup: CDR1 LGHNA, CDR2 YSLEER. V dropped 0 bases and J dropped 1 base, with 12 bases sitting between them.

The CDR3 spells CASNKGQGLSDEQFF. As DNA, the CDR3 is TGCGCCAGCAATAAGGGACAGGGACTAAGCGATGAGCAGTTCTTC. The chain links TRBV5-1 to TRBJ2-1, with 9 bases that match TRBD1. CDR1 and CDR2 from the germline V gene are SGHRS and YFSETQ. Unmatched junction bases numbered 12, after V lost 6 bases and J lost 8 bases. CDR3 length: 15 residues.

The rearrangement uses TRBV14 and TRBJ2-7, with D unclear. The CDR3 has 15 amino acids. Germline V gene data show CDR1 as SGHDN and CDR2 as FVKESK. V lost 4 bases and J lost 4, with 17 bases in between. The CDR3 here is CASSPLQAVGYEQYF. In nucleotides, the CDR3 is TGTGCCAGCAGCCCGTTGCAGGCCGTGGGTTACGAGCAGTACTTC.

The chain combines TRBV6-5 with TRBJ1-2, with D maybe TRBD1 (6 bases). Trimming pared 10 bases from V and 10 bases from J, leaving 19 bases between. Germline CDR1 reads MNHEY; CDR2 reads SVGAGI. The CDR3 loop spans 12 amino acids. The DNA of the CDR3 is TGTGCCACCGCCCCCACAACAGGGACCTACACCTTC. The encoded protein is CATAPTTGTYTF.

The CDR3 coding sequence is TGTGCCAGTACCCCGGACAGGGGAGGCAATCAGCCCCAGCATTTT. It is translated as CASTPDRGGNQPQHF. This chain connects TRBV19 to TRBJ1-5; 9 bases are shared with TRBD1. The V gene end was trimmed by 7 bases and the J gene end by 2 bases; junction bases not matched to a gene: 6. The CDR3 is 15 residues long. Per the germline V gene, CDR1 is LNHDA and CDR2 is SQIVND (reference sequence).

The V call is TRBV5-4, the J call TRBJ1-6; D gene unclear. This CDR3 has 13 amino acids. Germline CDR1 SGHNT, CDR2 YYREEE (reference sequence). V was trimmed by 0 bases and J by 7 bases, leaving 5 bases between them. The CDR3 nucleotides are TGTGCCAGCAGCTTGGACAGCAATTCACCCCTCCACTTT. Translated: CASSLDSNSPLHF.

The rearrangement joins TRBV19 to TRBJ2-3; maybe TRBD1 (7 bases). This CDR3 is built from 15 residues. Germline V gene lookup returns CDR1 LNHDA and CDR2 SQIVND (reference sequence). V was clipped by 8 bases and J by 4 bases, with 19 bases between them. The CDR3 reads CASSGQGGMADTQYF. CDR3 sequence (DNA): TGTGCCAGTTCGGGTCAGGGGGGAATGGCAGATACGCAGTATTTT.

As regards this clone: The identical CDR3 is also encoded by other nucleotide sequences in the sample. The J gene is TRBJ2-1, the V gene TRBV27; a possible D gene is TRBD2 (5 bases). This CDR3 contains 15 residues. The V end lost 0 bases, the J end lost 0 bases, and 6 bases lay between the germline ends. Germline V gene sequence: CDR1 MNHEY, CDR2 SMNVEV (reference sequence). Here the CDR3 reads CASSLSGSSYNEQFF. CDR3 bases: TGTGCCAGCAGTTTATCTGGGAGCTCCTACAATGAGCAGTTCTTC.

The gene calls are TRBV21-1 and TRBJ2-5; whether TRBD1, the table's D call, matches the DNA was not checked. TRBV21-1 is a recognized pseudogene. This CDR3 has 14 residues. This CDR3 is CASSVGDRDETQYF. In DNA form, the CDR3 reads TGTGCCAGCAGCGTGGGGGACAGGGATGAGACCCAGTACTTC.

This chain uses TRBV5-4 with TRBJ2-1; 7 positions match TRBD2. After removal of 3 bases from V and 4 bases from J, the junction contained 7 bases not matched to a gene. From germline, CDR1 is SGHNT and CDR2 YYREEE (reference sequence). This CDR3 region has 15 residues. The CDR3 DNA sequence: TGTGCCAGCAGCTCTACTAGCGACGGTTACAATGAGCAGTTCTTC. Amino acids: CASSSTSDGYNEQFF.

The CDR3 DNA is TGTGCCACCGCCCGGGACAGCGAAGGTCAGCCCCAGCATTTT. Its protein product is CATARDSEGQPQHF. This chain links TRBV10-3 with TRBJ1-5; 7 bases fit TRBD1. The germline gives CDR1 ENHRY, CDR2 SYGVKD. The CDR3 is 14 amino acids. V lost 10 bases, J lost 6 bases, and 12 bases stayed unmatched.

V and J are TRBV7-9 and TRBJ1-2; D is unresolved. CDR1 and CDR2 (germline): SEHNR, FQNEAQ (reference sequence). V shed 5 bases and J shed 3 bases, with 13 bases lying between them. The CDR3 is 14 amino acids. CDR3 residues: CASSLVGRDYGYTF. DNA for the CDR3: TGTGCCAGCAGCCTCGTGGGTAGGGACTATGGCTACACCTTC.

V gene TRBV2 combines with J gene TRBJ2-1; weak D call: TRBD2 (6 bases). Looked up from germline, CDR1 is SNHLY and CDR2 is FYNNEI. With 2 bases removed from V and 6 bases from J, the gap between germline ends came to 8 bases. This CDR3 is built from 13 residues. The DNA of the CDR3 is TGTGCCAGCAGTGAACAACTAGCCAATGAGCAGTTCTTC. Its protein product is CASSEQLANEQFF.

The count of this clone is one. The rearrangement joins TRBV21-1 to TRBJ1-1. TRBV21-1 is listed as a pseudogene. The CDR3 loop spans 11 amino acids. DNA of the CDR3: TGTGCCGGGACTCCGAACACTGAAGCTTTCTTT. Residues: CAGTPNTEAFF.

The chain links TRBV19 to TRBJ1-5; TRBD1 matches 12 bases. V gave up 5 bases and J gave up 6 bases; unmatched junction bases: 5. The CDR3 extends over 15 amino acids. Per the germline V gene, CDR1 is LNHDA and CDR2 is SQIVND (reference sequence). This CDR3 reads CASSGTGGIGQPQHF. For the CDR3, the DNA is TGTGCCAGTAGTGGGACAGGGGGCATAGGTCAGCCCCAGCATTTT.

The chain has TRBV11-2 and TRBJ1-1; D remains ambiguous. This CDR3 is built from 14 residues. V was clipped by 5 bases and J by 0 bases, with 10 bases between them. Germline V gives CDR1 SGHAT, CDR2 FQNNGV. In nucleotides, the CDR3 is TGTGCCAGCAGCCCGGACGGAATGAACACTGAAGCTTTCTTT. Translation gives CASSPDGMNTEAFF.

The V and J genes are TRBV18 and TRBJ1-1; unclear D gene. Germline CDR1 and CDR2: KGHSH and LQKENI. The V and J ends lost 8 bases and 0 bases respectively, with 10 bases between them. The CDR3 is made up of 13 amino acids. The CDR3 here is CASQGLMNTEAFF. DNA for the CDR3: TGTGCCAGCCAAGGGCTCATGAACACTGAAGCTTTCTTT.

CDR3 in amino acids: CASSTGGPMTEAFF. DNA of the CDR3: TGTGCCAGCAGTACAGGGGGCCCGATGACTGAAGCTTTCTTT. The chain recombines TRBV6-1 with TRBJ1-1, with TRBD1 matching over 9 bases. The CDR3 totals 14 residues. Germline CDR1 reads MNHNS; CDR2 reads SASEGT. V was pared by 5 bases and J by 5 bases, with 6 bases of the junction left unmatched.